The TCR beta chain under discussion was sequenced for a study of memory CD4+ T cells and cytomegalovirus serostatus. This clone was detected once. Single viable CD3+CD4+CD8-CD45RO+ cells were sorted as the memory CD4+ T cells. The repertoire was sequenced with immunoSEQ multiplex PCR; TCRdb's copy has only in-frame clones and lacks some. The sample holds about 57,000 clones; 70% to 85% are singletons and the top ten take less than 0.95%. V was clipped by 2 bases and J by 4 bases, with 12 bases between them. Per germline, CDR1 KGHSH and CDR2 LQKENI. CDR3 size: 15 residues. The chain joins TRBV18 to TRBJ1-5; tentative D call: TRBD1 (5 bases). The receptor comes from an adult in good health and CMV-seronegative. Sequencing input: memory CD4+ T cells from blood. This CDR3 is CASSPGSGGNQPQHF. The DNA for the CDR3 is TGTGCCAGCTCACCAGGTTCTGGGGGGAATCAGCCCCAGCATTTT.